Listed below are T cell receptor beta chains from one sample, sequenced in a study of cytomegalovirus exposure and HLA in healthy donors. The data were produced by immunoSEQ multiplex PCR, yet TCRdb's version contains in-frame clones alone and is incomplete. The sample holds 170,000 or so clones; around 80% are singletons and the top ten take about 2.9%. What was sequenced was PBMCs. These receptors came from a woman between 45 and 65 years old in good health and CMV-seropositive. The CDR3 runs from the conserved cysteine through the conserved F or W. A D gene is named only where the DNA matches it firmly. Size values are once, few and many counts, or a class for expanded clones, and some rows have none.

V gene,D gene,J gene,clone size,CDR3 protein
TRBV6-6,NA,TRBJ1-1,NA,CASSYDAGTSNTEAFF
TRBV7-2,TRBD1,TRBJ1-4,NA,CASSLFPTGLNEKLFF
TRBV11-2,TRBD1,TRBJ1-4,NA,CASSMTGSLNEKLFF
TRBV5-4,TRBD2,TRBJ2-5,NA,CASSPREAGVGETQYF
TRBV7-2,NA,TRBJ2-5,NA,CASSSGKTQYF
TRBV7-6,NA,TRBJ1-5,NA,CASSPRGGSGNQPQHF
TRBV7-6,NA,TRBJ1-1,NA,CASSLDGYTEAFF
TRBV19,NA,TRBJ1-2,NA,CASRMGRNYGYTF
TRBV18,NA,TRBJ2-3,NA,CASSPRRSTDTQYF
TRBV7-2,TRBD2,TRBJ2-1,few,CASSPRLAGPGGDHNEQFF
TRBV4-3,TRBD2,TRBJ2-3,few,CASSLTSGRFTDTQYF
TRBV28,NA,TRBJ1-3,NA,CASIPFSSGNTIYF
TRBV6-6,NA,TRBJ1-1,NA,CASSSQGPSTEAFF
TRBV2,NA,TRBJ1-1,few,CASSDGQPTEAFF
TRBV9,TRBD2,TRBJ2-3,once,CASSVGGRADTDTQYF
TRBV7-9,TRBD1,TRBJ2-1,few,CATPGQGASYNEQFF